The 5 T cell receptor beta chains presented below share a single source sample, sequenced in a study of T cells in localized non-small cell lung cancer. Clones were sequenced by immunoSEQ multiplex PCR, and TCRdb holds only the in-frame ones, with some missing. This sample has some 7,700 clones; 90% to 95% occur once, and the top ten carry 4.6%. The material was peripheral blood mononuclear cells, obtained before any cancer treatment. The receptors were gathered from a male donor older than 55 with stage II lung adenocarcinoma.

The DNA for the CDR3 is TGTGCCAGCAGCTTAGGGAGTGCAACTAATGAAAAACTGTTTTTT. It encodes CASSLGSATNEKLFF. The J gene is TRBJ1-4, the V gene TRBV7-2; D is undetermined. This CDR3 contains 15 residues. V lost 1 base and J 0 bases, leaving 6 bases between the germline ends. Looked up from germline, CDR1 is SGHTA and CDR2 is FQGNSA.

This clone is a singleton in its sample. The CDR3 DNA follows: TGTGCCAGTGCCGGGACAGTCCCCCGGGATACGCAGTATTTT. As protein: CASAGTVPRDTQYF. The chain carries TRBV19 and TRBJ2-3; 7 bases map to TRBD1. The CDR3 covers 14 residues. Germline values: CDR1 LNHDA, CDR2 SQIVND (reference sequence). V shed 8 bases and J 6 bases; nucleotides not matched to a gene: 11.

This sequence joins TRBV18 and TRBJ2-2, with D tentatively TRBD2 (6 bases). Germline V gene lookup returns CDR1 KGHSH and CDR2 LQKENI. CDR3 length: 15 amino acids. Trimming left V 6 bases short and J 4 bases short, with 15 bases between. DNA for the CDR3: TGTGCCAGCTCCCCAGCCGGGGGACTCACCGGGGAGCTGTTTTTT. Protein: CASSPAGGLTGELFF.

This clone was seen only once. V is TRBV30 and J is TRBJ1-2; D gene uncertain. V was shortened by 0 bases and J by 6 bases, with 11 bases between the two germline ends. Germline CDR1 is GTSNPN and CDR2 is SVGIG (reference sequence). This CDR3 contains 13 residues. In DNA form, the CDR3 reads TGTGCCTGGAGTGTACAGCATAATCATGGCTACACCTTC. It codes for CAWSVQHNHGYTF.

The V gene is TRBV9, the J gene TRBJ2-1; 8 nucleotides align to TRBD2. CDR1 and CDR2 from the germline V gene are SGDLS and YYNGEE. Losses at the gene ends were 7 bases for V and 7 bases for J; bases not matched to a gene: 7. The CDR3 spans 13 residues. In DNA, the CDR3 is TGTGCCAGCTCACGGGGGGGCTTAAATGAGCAGTTCTTC. It specifies CASSRGGLNEQFF.